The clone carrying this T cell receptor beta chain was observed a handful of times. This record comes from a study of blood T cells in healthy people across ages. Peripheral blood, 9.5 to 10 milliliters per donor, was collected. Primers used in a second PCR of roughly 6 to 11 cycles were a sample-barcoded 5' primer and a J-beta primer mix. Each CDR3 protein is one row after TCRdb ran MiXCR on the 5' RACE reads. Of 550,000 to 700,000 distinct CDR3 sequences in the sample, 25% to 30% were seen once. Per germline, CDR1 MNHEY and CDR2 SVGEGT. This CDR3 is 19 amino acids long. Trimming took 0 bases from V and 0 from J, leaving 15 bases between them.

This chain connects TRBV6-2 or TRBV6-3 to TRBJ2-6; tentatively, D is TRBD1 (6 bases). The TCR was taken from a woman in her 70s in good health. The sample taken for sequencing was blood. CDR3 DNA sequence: TGTGCCAGCAGTTACTCAGGAAGTCCCAGGGGCTCTGGGGCCAACGTCCTGACTTTC. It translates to CASSYSGSPRGSGANVLTF.